These 28 T cell receptor beta chains came from one sample sequenced in a study of blood T cell repertoires in COVID-19. Profiled with immunoSEQ multiplex PCR; TCRdb holds only in-frame clones, not every one. The table includes 180,000 or so clones, roughly 83% detected once. Sequenced sample: PBMCs or T cells enriched from blood (not recorded which). The receptors here all came from a man in his forties or fifties with acute COVID-19.

In its sample, this clone was seen once. The chain couples TRBV11-2 to TRBJ2-3; D may be TRBD1 (6 bases). Germline CDR1 and CDR2: SGHAT and FQNNGV. Trimming took 5 bases from V and 0 from J, leaving 15 bases between them. The CDR3 totals 16 residues. The CDR3 here is CASSTRTVLSTDTQYF. As DNA, the CDR3 is TGTGCCAGCAGCACCCGGACAGTATTGAGCACAGATACGCAGTATTTT. The entire variable domain, with the rest obtained from reference TRBV11-2 and TRBJ2-3, is as follows: EAGVAQSPRYKIIEKRQSVAFWCNPISGHATLYWYQQILGQGPKLLIQFQNNGVVDDSQLPKDRFSAERLKGVDSTLKIQPAKLEDSAVYLCASSTRTVLSTDTQYFGPGTRLTVL.

In its sample, this clone was seen once. The V gene is TRBV7-6, the J gene TRBJ2-5; D unresolved. CDR1 is SGHVS, CDR2 FNYEAQ, per germline. The CDR3 has 14 amino acids. Trimming cost V 1 base and J 1 base, with 7 bases left between them. The CDR3 nucleotides read TGTGCCAGCAGCTTAGATCCAGGCCAAGAGACCCAGTACTTC. It is translated as CASSLDPGQETQYF.

This chain uses TRBV18 with TRBJ1-3; 8 bases line up with TRBD1. CDR3 length: 16 residues. Germline V gene lookup returns CDR1 KGHSH and CDR2 LQKENI. V lost 2 bases, J lost 3 bases, and 6 bases stayed unmatched. Here the CDR3 DNA reads TGTGCCAGCTCACCATTCGCAGGGGGCGATGGAAACACCATATATTTT. It encodes CASSPFAGGDGNTIYF.

The genes are TRBV5-1 and TRBJ1-3; D gene ambiguous. V was shortened by 7 bases and J by 0 bases, with 14 bases between the two germline ends. Germline lookup yields CDR1 SGHRS and CDR2 YFSETQ. The CDR3 extends over 15 amino acids. CDR3 loop: CASGVDGASGNTIYF. CDR3 sequence (DNA): TGCGCCAGCGGCGTGGACGGAGCCTCTGGAAACACCATATATTTT.

This clone was detected only a few times. The chain carries TRBV2 and TRBJ1-2; D possibly corresponds to TRBD1 (6 bases). Between the trimmed V and J ends, which lost 8 bases and 8 bases, there was a span of 12 bases. Germline loops: CDR1 SNHLY, CDR2 FYNNEI. The CDR3 sequence is 11 residues long. Written as DNA, the CDR3 is TGTGCCAGCGGGACAAAAGCAGGCTACACCTTC. This sequence encodes CASGTKAGYTF.

This chain joins TRBV7-9 and TRBJ2-2; TRBD2 matches at 12 bases. There are 16 residues in the CDR3. J was trimmed by 5 bases and V by 5 bases; bases with no gene match: 6. Germline CDR1 reads SEHNR; CDR2 reads FQNEAQ (reference sequence). CDR3 loop: CASSPLAGGRTGELFF. For the CDR3, the DNA is TGTGCCAGCAGCCCTCTAGCGGGAGGGAGGACCGGGGAGCTGTTTTTT.

This clone appeared a few times. The V and J genes are TRBV7-2 and TRBJ1-3; D is possibly TRBD1 (6 bases). V was pared by 3 bases and J by 4 bases, with 13 bases between. CDR3 size: 15 residues. Germline CDR1 and CDR2: SGHTA and FQGNSA. This CDR3 is CASSFLGTTGNTIYF. CDR3 DNA: TGTGCCAGCAGCTTCCTAGGGACAACAGGAAACACCATATATTTT.

The chain couples TRBV7-2 to TRBJ2-3; D might be TRBD1 (5 bases). This CDR3 comprises 15 residues. The germline V gene has CDR1 SGHTA and CDR2 FQGNSA. V was shortened by 5 bases and J by 1 base, with 13 bases between the two germline ends. CDR3 coding DNA: TGTGCCAGCAGCCCCCGACAGCCAGGCACAGATACGCAGTATTTT. Protein: CASSPRQPGTDTQYF.

The V call is TRBV27, the J call TRBJ2-5; D possibly corresponds to TRBD2 (7 bases). The CDR3 length is 13 residues. The V end lost 6 bases, the J end lost 7 bases, and 15 bases lay between the germline ends. The germline V gene encodes CDR1 MNHEY and CDR2 SMNVEV (reference sequence). For the CDR3, the DNA is TGTGCCAGCAGCGCCCGGGGGGCAGGGACCCAGTACTTC. Its protein product is CASSARGAGTQYF.

The chain is built from TRBV27 and TRBJ1-5; D gene uncertain. This CDR3 is 15 amino acids long. The germline CDR1 and CDR2 sequences are MNHEY and SMNVEV (reference sequence). The V and J ends lost 1 base and 3 bases respectively, with 10 bases between them. This CDR3 is CASSLLNSPNQPQHF. Here the CDR3 DNA reads TGTGCCAGCAGTTTATTGAACAGCCCCAATCAGCCCCAGCATTTT.

The chain links TRBV27 to TRBJ2-7; tentatively, D is TRBD1 (6 bases). The CDR3 runs 16 residues. Trimming cost V 6 bases and J 4 bases, with 22 bases left between them. Germline CDR1 MNHEY, CDR2 SMNVEV (reference sequence). The CDR3 region has the DNA TGTGCCAGCAGGCCCAGGGAGCTGCCAGGGGCGTACGAGCAGTACTTC. Translating gives CASRPRELPGAYEQYF.

As regards this clone: At the DNA level, this CDR3 is encoded by other sequences in the same sample as well. The chain uses TRBV20-1 and TRBJ2-7; weak D call: TRBD2 (5 bases). The CDR3 extends over 11 amino acids. Germline V lookup: CDR1 DFQATT, CDR2 SNEGSKA (reference sequence). The V end was cut by 1 base, the J end by 6 bases, with 7 bases between. This CDR3 is CSARGGFEQYF. In DNA form, the CDR3 reads TGCAGTGCTAGAGGAGGGTTCGAGCAGTACTTC.

The chain carries TRBV28 and TRBJ2-3; D perhaps matches TRBD1 (5 bases). Germline loops: CDR1 MDHEN, CDR2 SYDVKM. CDR3 length equals 15 residues. Trimming shortened V by 2 bases and J by 8 bases, and 17 bases separated the two germline ends. DNA for the CDR3: TGTGCCAGCAGTTTAGAGCCCGGAAGGGGCGGTACGCAGTATTTT. The encoded protein is CASSLEPGRGGTQYF.

The genes are TRBV4-1 and TRBJ2-1; TRBD2 matches 10 bases. The CDR3 is 16 amino acids. Germline-derived CDR1 and CDR2 are MGHRA and YSYEKL. V lost 4 bases to trimming and J lost 6 bases; unmatched junction nucleotides: 9. CDR3 protein: CASSPRIPSGGNEQFF. CDR3 nucleotide sequence: TGCGCCAGCAGCCCGAGGATACCTAGCGGGGGCAATGAGCAGTTCTTC.

The rearrangement joins TRBV11-2 to TRBJ2-7; D not certain. CDR1 and CDR2 (germline): SGHAT, FQNNGV. The CDR3 covers 16 residues. Trimming shortened V by 2 bases and J by 3 bases, and 17 bases separated the two germline ends. Written as DNA, the CDR3 is TGTGCCAGCAGCTTAAGCCTAGGAGTCCAGCTCTACGAGCAGTACTTC. Its translation: CASSLSLGVQLYEQYF.

The chain employs TRBV5-8 and TRBJ1-1; no clear D. Germline V gene lookup returns CDR1 SGHTS and CDR2 YDEGEE. This CDR3 has 14 amino acids. Trimming removed 0 bases at V and 3 bases at J, with 9 bases between. The CDR3 loop reads CASSLVTLDTEAFF. In nucleotides, the CDR3 is TGTGCCAGCAGCTTGGTGACACTCGACACTGAAGCTTTCTTT.

V and J are TRBV18 and TRBJ2-7, with 10 bases matching TRBD1. The CDR3 has 14 residues. With V trimmed by 5 bases and J by 7 bases, 8 bases remained unmatched. The germline gives CDR1 KGHSH, CDR2 LQKENI. DNA for the CDR3: TGTGCCAGCTCAGCCTCGGGACAGGGGTGGGAGCAGTACTTC. Amino acid sequence: CASSASGQGWEQYF.

The V call is TRBV6-4, the J call TRBJ2-1, with unresolved D. V lost 2 bases and J lost 0, with 5 bases in between. The CDR3 length is 14 residues. Germline V gives CDR1 MRHNA, CDR2 SNTAGT. The CDR3 spells CASSDGSSYNEQFF. For the CDR3, the DNA is TGTGCCAGCAGTGACGGTAGCTCCTACAATGAGCAGTTCTTC.

This clone was seen more than once but under ten times. The chain carries TRBV28 and TRBJ2-3, with 9 bases lining up with TRBD2. V shed 5 bases and J 1 base; nucleotides not matched to a gene: 13. This CDR3 is 18 amino acids long. Looked up from germline, CDR1 is MDHEN and CDR2 is SYDVKM. The CDR3 DNA is TGTGCCAGCAGTCCTCCTCCAGGCAAGCGGGAGGGCACAGATACGCAGTATTTT. It translates to CASSPPPGKREGTDTQYF.

V gene TRBV7-6 combines with J gene TRBJ2-3; D is undetermined. Germline CDR1 reads SGHVS; CDR2 reads FNYEAQ. This CDR3 contains 15 residues. The ends were cut back, 4 bases at V and 9 bases at J, with 20 bases in the middle. DNA for the CDR3: TGTGCCAGCAGCTCGACACAGCTTGGGCAGAAGACGCAGTATTTT. Its protein is CASSSTQLGQKTQYF.

The rearrangement uses TRBV5-6 and TRBJ1-6, with a weak D call TRBD1 (6 bases). Germline CDR1 and CDR2: SGHDT and YYEEEE. The CDR3 is 16 amino acids. V shed 0 bases and J shed 6 bases, with 13 bases lying between them. CDR3 amino acids: CASSLVAGAINSPLHF. The DNA for the CDR3 is TGTGCCAGCAGCTTGGTTGCAGGGGCGATTAATTCACCCCTCCACTTT.

The chain couples TRBV14 to TRBJ2-2, with D unresolved. CDR1 and CDR2 (germline): SGHDN, FVKESK. With 0 bases removed from V and 1 base from J, the gap between germline ends came to 9 bases. CDR3 length equals 16 residues. CDR3 DNA sequence: TGTGCCAGCAGCCAAGAGCGATACAGGAACACCGGGGAGCTGTTTTTT. Amino acid sequence: CASSQERYRNTGELFF.

This rearrangement joins TRBV6-5 to TRBJ1-1; D uncertain. Per the germline V gene, CDR1 is MNHEY and CDR2 is SVGAGI. The CDR3 runs to 11 residues. With 6 bases removed from V and 8 bases from J, the gap between germline ends came to 10 bases. CDR3 nucleotides: TGTGCCAGCAGATCCCCCGAGGAAGCTTTCTTT. Translation: CASRSPEEAFF.

The chain employs TRBV10-2 and TRBJ2-7, with a possible D match to TRBD2 (5 bases). CDR1 WSHSY and CDR2 SAAADI come from the germline V gene. Trimming shortened V by 6 bases and J by 4 bases, and 7 bases separated the two germline ends. The CDR3 runs 11 residues. The CDR3 is CASRRTYEQYF. CDR3 nucleotide sequence: TGCGCCAGCAGAAGGACTTACGAGCAGTACTTC.

Only one count was recorded for this clone. The CDR3 sequence is CASSLVSREGYNEQFF. The CDR3 DNA follows: TGTGCCAGCAGCTTAGTCTCGCGGGAGGGCTACAATGAGCAGTTCTTC. The chain recombines TRBV7-8 with TRBJ2-1; 9 nucleotides align to TRBD2. The germline V gene encodes CDR1 SGHVS and CDR2 FQNEAQ. V shed 1 base and J 3 bases; nucleotides not matched to a gene: 4. There are 16 residues in the CDR3.

This sequence joins TRBV23-1 and TRBJ2-7; a weak D match, TRBD2 (6 bases). TRBV23-1 belongs to the ORF category, with a function that is uncertain. Trimming removed 7 bases at V and 6 bases at J, with 25 bases between. The CDR3 length is 16 residues. CDR3 bases: TGCGCCAGCATTCTCAACACCCCCCCGGGACTCCTCGAGCAGTACTTC. Translated: CASILNTPPGLLEQYF.

At least ten counts were recorded for this clone. V gene TRBV10-3 combines with J gene TRBJ2-3; a weak D match, TRBD2 (5 bases). The V end was cut by 6 bases, the J end by 4 bases, with 17 bases between. The germline V gene encodes CDR1 ENHRY and CDR2 SYGVKD. The CDR3 sequence is 15 residues long. The CDR3 DNA sequence: TGTGCCATCAGAGAACGGGAAGCCGGATCAGATACGCAGTATTTT. Translated, it gives CAIREREAGSDTQYF.

CDR3 protein: CASRDRTRNEKLFF. As DNA, the CDR3 is TGTGCCAGCAGAGACAGGACAAGGAATGAAAAACTGTTTTTT. J is TRBJ1-4 and V is TRBV6-4, with D maybe TRBD1 (6 bases). In germline, CDR1 is MRHNA, CDR2 SNTAGT. The CDR3 has 14 amino acids. Trimming removed 6 bases at V and 5 bases at J, with 13 bases between.